Shown below are 5 T cell receptor beta chains from a single sample sequenced in a study of CXCR3-negative and CXCR3-positive naive CD8 T cells. Libraries of TRB cDNA were made by 5' RACE and carried UMIs. Reanalyzing the 5' RACE reads, TCRdb keeps one entry per CDR3 protein, without DNA. Found here are over 150,000 distinct CDR3 sequences; the top ten clones hold 0.45% to 0.6%. Which antigens these TCRs recognize remains unknown. Whole-study findings and limits: Against CXCR3-negative naive cells, CXCR3-positive naive cells showed more hydrophobic TRB CDR3s.

Sequencing was carried out using naive CXCR3+ CD8+ T cells from blood. The subset denotes: CD45RO-CCR7+CD27+CD95- naive CD8+ T cells expressing CXCR3 (TNR3+). These receptors originate from a human donor in good health. Some clones in this sample may be carry-over from other donors' samples.

The rearrangement uses TRBV27 and TRBJ2-7. The CDR3 is made up of 14 amino acids. From germline, CDR1 is MNHEY and CDR2 SMNVEV (reference sequence). CDR3 residues: CASSLLSGTYEQYF.

The chain joins TRBV28 to TRBJ2-1; lacking DNA, the TRBD2 call made by TCRdb goes unchecked. The CDR3 runs to 15 residues. CDR1 is MDHEN, CDR2 SYDVKM, per germline. The CDR3 sequence is CASSLRRGGYNEQFF.

The chain's CDR3 is CASSFRLAGGTIGEQFF. The chain carries TRBV28 and TRBJ2-1; TCRdb's assignment of TRBD2 cannot be checked, as there is no DNA. CDR1 is MDHEN, CDR2 SYDVKM, per germline. The CDR3 is made up of 17 amino acids.

This chain uses TRBV10-3 with TRBJ2-1; checking the TCRdb D call of TRBD1 is not possible without DNA. The CDR3 is 13 amino acids. CDR1 and CDR2 (germline): ENHRY, SYGVKD. The CDR3 protein is CAIGKGSYNEQFF.

The chain uses TRBV27 and TRBJ1-5; without DNA, the TCRdb call of TRBD1 cannot be checked. Germline CDR1 is MNHEY and CDR2 is SMNVEV (reference sequence). This CDR3 is built from 15 residues. CDR3 region: CASSARQGTDQPQHF.